This entry concerns a single TCR beta chain. Its specificity is unknown. The entry originates in a study of radiotherapy plus CTLA-4 blockade in lung cancer. Study-wide background: 15% to 20% of enrolled patients responded objectively, and around 30% had disease control. Regarding the study as a whole: The best prediction of response reportedly came from early blood T cell clone dynamics, with interferon-beta.

Patients with chemo-refractory metastatic non-small-cell lung cancer received focal radiation plus CTLA-4 blockade with ipilimumab. Sequencing was performed with immunoSEQ multiplex PCR; in TCRdb, only in-frame clones are kept and a portion is missing. Among roughly 58,000 clones listed, approximately 82% were seen once. Germline CDR1 is MRHNA and CDR2 is SNTAGT. The V and J ends lost 3 bases and 4 bases, in that order; junction bases with no gene match: 8. The CDR3 extends over 16 amino acids. This rearrangement joins TRBV6-4 to TRBJ2-1, with 8 bases aligning to TRBD1. The material was peripheral blood, obtained from a patient treated with radiotherapy plus ipilimumab. The sequence was obtained from a human donor with non-small cell lung cancer whose response to radiotherapy plus ipilimumab could not be evaluated. DNA for the CDR3: TGTGCCAGCAGTGATGGACAGGGCCGATTATACAATGAGCAGTTCTTC. Protein sequence: CASSDGQGRLYNEQFF.